A selection of T cell receptor beta chains follows, all from one sample in a study of T-cell reconstitution after alpha-beta-depleted transplantation in children. TCRdb itself ran the PCR reads through MiXCR, one entry per CDR3 protein. The repertoire holds around 230,000 distinct CDR3 sequences, with about a sixth as singletons. Sample: PBMCs, mostly from graft donor cells, taken 360 days after TCRalphabeta/CD19-depleted stem cell transplant. The receptors derive from a male patient between 2 and 10 years old who had a stem cell transplant for acute lymphoblastic leukemia, so the T cells may come from the graft donor. The CDR3 runs from the conserved cysteine through the conserved F or W. The order of the fields is V gene, clone size, D gene, J gene, CDR3 DNA, CDR3 protein. A D gene is named only where the DNA matches it firmly. Some rows have no size entry. The others give once, few or many, or a class for an expanded clone.

v_call: TRBV20-1
clone_size: few
d_call: TRBD2
j_call: TRBJ2-2
cdr3_nt: TGCAGTGCTAGAAGCGGGGGTACGAACACCGGGGAGCTGTTTTTT
cdr3_aa: CSARSGGTNTGELFF

v_call: TRBV5-5
clone_size: few
d_call: TRBD2
j_call: TRBJ2-7
cdr3_nt: TGTGCCAGCAGCTCACTAGCGGGAGCCATCTACGAGCAGTACTTC
cdr3_aa: CASSSLAGAIYEQYF

v_call: TRBV12-3/TRBV12-4
clone_size: NA
d_call: NA
j_call: TRBJ2-5
cdr3_nt: TGTGCCAGCAGTCCCGGATTATTCCGGGACCTCAAAGGAGAGACCCAGTACTTC
cdr3_aa: CASSPGLFRDLKGETQYF

v_call: TRBV6-1
clone_size: few
d_call: NA
j_call: TRBJ1-2
cdr3_nt: TGTGCCAGCAGCTCAGTGGGCCCAAATGGCTACACCTTC
cdr3_aa: CASSSVGPNGYTF

v_call: TRBV29-1
clone_size: few
d_call: NA
j_call: TRBJ2-5
cdr3_nt: TGCAGCGTTGTTAGCGAACAAGAGACCCAGTACTTC
cdr3_aa: CSVVSEQETQYF

v_call: TRBV7-6
clone_size: NA
d_call: NA
j_call: TRBJ1-5
cdr3_nt: TGTGCCAGCAGCTTGGGCAGAGGTAGCAATCAGCCCCAGCATTTT
cdr3_aa: CASSLGRGSNQPQHF

v_call: TRBV28
clone_size: few
d_call: NA
j_call: TRBJ2-7
cdr3_nt: TGTGCCAGCAGGCTGGGGTTGTTGGGGGCCTACGAGCAGTACTTC
cdr3_aa: CASRLGLLGAYEQYF

v_call: TRBV13
clone_size: NA
d_call: NA
j_call: TRBJ1-2
cdr3_nt: TGTGCCAGCAGCTTAGGCCTCCCCGGACTTACCTATGGCTACACCTTC
cdr3_aa: CASSLGLPGLTYGYTF

v_call: TRBV29-1
clone_size: few
d_call: NA
j_call: TRBJ2-7
cdr3_nt: TGCAGCGTCCTGACAGAATCCTACGAGCAGTACTTC
cdr3_aa: CSVLTESYEQYF

v_call: TRBV5-1
clone_size: NA
d_call: NA
j_call: TRBJ1-1
cdr3_nt: TGCGCCAGCAGAGTCAGTATACAGATGAACACTGAAGCTTTCTTT
cdr3_aa: CASRVSIQMNTEAFF

v_call: TRBV10-3
clone_size: NA
d_call: NA
j_call: TRBJ1-1
cdr3_nt: TGTGCCATCCGGGAGGGGAGCGTAACTGAAGCTTTCTTT
cdr3_aa: CAIREGSVTEAFF

v_call: TRBV2
clone_size: NA
d_call: NA
j_call: TRBJ1-5
cdr3_nt: TGTGCCAGCACTCCGACAGGTGGTAGTCAGCCCCAGCATTTT
cdr3_aa: CASTPTGGSQPQHF

v_call: TRBV12-3/TRBV12-4
clone_size: NA
d_call: NA
j_call: TRBJ2-3
cdr3_nt: TGTGCCAGCAGTTCCCCCGGTCTGGGGACAGATACGCAGTATTTT
cdr3_aa: CASSSPGLGTDTQYF

v_call: TRBV6-2/TRBV6-3
clone_size: NA
d_call: TRBD1
j_call: TRBJ2-1
cdr3_nt: TGTGCCAGCAGTTACTCCCTGGCAGGGGGCCAGTTCTTC
cdr3_aa: CASSYSLAGGQFF

v_call: TRBV29-1
clone_size: NA
d_call: NA
j_call: TRBJ1-1
cdr3_nt: TGCAGCGTTGGACGGGGGCCGAACACTGAAGCTTTCTTT
cdr3_aa: CSVGRGPNTEAFF

v_call: TRBV3-1
clone_size: many
d_call: TRBD2
j_call: TRBJ2-1
cdr3_nt: TGTGCCAGCAGCCAAGTCGGACTAGCCGATGAGCAGTTCTTC
cdr3_aa: CASSQVGLADEQFF

v_call: TRBV24-1
clone_size: many
d_call: TRBD1
j_call: TRBJ2-7
cdr3_nt: TGTGCCACCAGTGACGCAGGGGGCTACGAGCAGTACTTC
cdr3_aa: CATSDAGGYEQYF

v_call: TRBV29-1
clone_size: NA
d_call: NA
j_call: TRBJ2-1
cdr3_nt: TGCAGCGTTCAGGGCGTCTCCTACAATGAGCAGTTCTTC
cdr3_aa: CSVQGVSYNEQFF

v_call: TRBV12-3/TRBV12-4
clone_size: few
d_call: TRBD1
j_call: TRBJ2-2
cdr3_nt: TGTGCCGTTAAAGGACAGGTCAACACCGGGGAGCTGTTTTTT
cdr3_aa: CAVKGQVNTGELFF

v_call: TRBV7-9
clone_size: few
d_call: NA
j_call: TRBJ1-2
cdr3_nt: TGTGCCAGCAGCTTAATAGCACGCGCCTTC
cdr3_aa: CASSLIARAF

v_call: TRBV20-1
clone_size: NA
d_call: NA
j_call: TRBJ2-7
cdr3_nt: TGCAGTGCTCAAAAGACACGCCTATACGAGCAGTACTTC
cdr3_aa: CSAQKTRLYEQYF

v_call: TRBV5-1
clone_size: NA
d_call: NA
j_call: TRBJ2-6
cdr3_nt: TGCGCCAGCAGCCCTCAGACAGCCCTTCTCTCGACCAACGTCCTGACTTTC
cdr3_aa: CASSPQTALLSTNVLTF

v_call: TRBV20-1
clone_size: many
d_call: NA
j_call: TRBJ1-5
cdr3_nt: TGCAGTGCTAGGGAGTATGTGTGGAATCAGCCCCAGCATTTT
cdr3_aa: CSAREYVWNQPQHF

v_call: TRBV11-2
clone_size: NA
d_call: NA
j_call: TRBJ1-6
cdr3_nt: TGTGCCAGCAGTCGACGACAGACCCTTAATTCACCCCTCCACTTT
cdr3_aa: CASSRRQTLNSPLHF

v_call: TRBV12-3/TRBV12-4
clone_size: NA
d_call: TRBD1
j_call: TRBJ2-2
cdr3_nt: TGTGCCAGCAGTGCGGGACAGGCAATGGCCGGGGAGCTGTTTTTT
cdr3_aa: CASSAGQAMAGELFF

v_call: TRBV9
clone_size: NA
d_call: NA
j_call: TRBJ2-6
cdr3_nt: TGTGCCAGCAGCTTACCGTCTGGGGCCAACGTCCTGACTTTC
cdr3_aa: CASSLPSGANVLTF

v_call: TRBV5-8
clone_size: NA
d_call: NA
j_call: TRBJ1-2
cdr3_nt: TGTGCCAGCAGCGCCGACAGGATCTATGGCTACACCTTC
cdr3_aa: CASSADRIYGYTF

v_call: TRBV7-2
clone_size: few
d_call: TRBD1
j_call: TRBJ2-3
cdr3_nt: TGTGCCAGCAGCTTATCCGGGACAGTAAAAATCCCAGATACGCAGTATTTT
cdr3_aa: CASSLSGTVKIPDTQYF

v_call: TRBV29-1
clone_size: NA
d_call: NA
j_call: TRBJ2-1
cdr3_nt: TGCAGCGTTGATCCCCCAGGGTCTGAGCAGTTCTTC
cdr3_aa: CSVDPPGSEQFF

v_call: TRBV4-2
clone_size: NA
d_call: NA
j_call: TRBJ2-2
cdr3_nt: TGTGCCAGCAGCCTCCGAGGAAGGACAGCGAACACCGGGGAGCTGTTTTTT
cdr3_aa: CASSLRGRTANTGELFF

v_call: TRBV25-1
clone_size: NA
d_call: NA
j_call: TRBJ2-6
cdr3_nt: TGTGCCAGCAGTGAAAGACAGTCTGGGGCCAACGTCCTGACTTTC
cdr3_aa: CASSERQSGANVLTF

v_call: TRBV12-3/TRBV12-4
clone_size: few
d_call: TRBD2
j_call: TRBJ2-7
cdr3_nt: TGTGCCAGCAGTTTGGAGGCGGGGGAATATTACGAGCAGTACTTC
cdr3_aa: CASSLEAGEYYEQYF

v_call: TRBV5-1
clone_size: NA
d_call: NA
j_call: TRBJ2-3
cdr3_nt: TGCGCCAGCAGCTTGGGACAGCCCACAGATACGCAGTATTTT
cdr3_aa: CASSLGQPTDTQYF

v_call: TRBV2
clone_size: NA
d_call: NA
j_call: TRBJ1-2
cdr3_nt: TGTGCCAGCAGTGAAGTTGGGCAGCGAAACTATGGCTACACCTTC
cdr3_aa: CASSEVGQRNYGYTF

v_call: TRBV7-8
clone_size: NA
d_call: NA
j_call: TRBJ1-1
cdr3_nt: TGTGCCAGCAGCGAGTCGACAGGTTGGAACACTGAAGCTTTCTTT
cdr3_aa: CASSESTGWNTEAFF

v_call: TRBV5-6
clone_size: NA
d_call: NA
j_call: TRBJ2-5
cdr3_nt: TGTGCCAGCAGCCCCGGGTTGGGGGTGGACCAGTACTTC
cdr3_aa: CASSPGLGVDQYF

v_call: TRBV19
clone_size: NA
d_call: NA
j_call: TRBJ2-1
cdr3_nt: TGTGCCAGTAGTATGAAGGGGGGGGTCCTTGGCGATGAGCAGTTCTTC
cdr3_aa: CASSMKGGVLGDEQFF

v_call: TRBV7-2
clone_size: many
d_call: TRBD2
j_call: TRBJ2-1
cdr3_nt: TGTGCCAGCAGCTTAGCCTCTGGGGCTAGCGGGGGCAATGAGCAGTTCTTC
cdr3_aa: CASSLASGASGGNEQFF

v_call: TRBV27
clone_size: NA
d_call: TRBD1
j_call: TRBJ2-5
cdr3_nt: TGTGCCAGCAGTCCTAACAGGGGGAAAGAGACCCAGTACTTC
cdr3_aa: CASSPNRGKETQYF

v_call: TRBV19
clone_size: NA
d_call: TRBD1
j_call: TRBJ2-7
cdr3_nt: TGTGCCAGTAGTATTGCGGGACAGGGGACCTACGAGCAGTACTTC
cdr3_aa: CASSIAGQGTYEQYF

v_call: TRBV12-3/TRBV12-4
clone_size: NA
d_call: TRBD2
j_call: TRBJ2-5
cdr3_nt: TGTGCCAGCAGTTTACCTATGGGACTAGCGGGGGGGGGTTTGCACTTC
cdr3_aa: CASSLPMGLAGGGLHF